These 26 T cell receptor beta chains originate from one sample sequenced in a study of blood T cell repertoires in COVID-19. Sequencing used immunoSEQ multiplex PCR; TCRdb keeps in-frame clones, though not all of them. Among about 270,000 clones listed, approximately 83% were seen once. Material for sequencing was peripheral blood. The receptors shown here come from a woman in her 70s with acute or convalescent COVID-19.

This clone has only one observation. J is TRBJ2-3 and V is TRBV18, with D unresolved. Germline V CDR1 and CDR2: KGHSH, LQKENI. CDR3 length equals 15 residues. Trimming stripped 3 bases from V and 0 bases from J, with 10 bases between. CDR3 residues: CASSPQMASTDTQYF. CDR3 DNA sequence: TGTGCCAGCTCACCGCAGATGGCTAGCACAGATACGCAGTATTTT.

This chain links TRBV19 with TRBJ1-4, with D perhaps TRBD1 (6 bases). V was cut by 5 bases and J by 7 bases, with 17 bases left in between. CDR3 length equals 15 residues. Germline-derived CDR1 and CDR2 are LNHDA and SQIVND (reference sequence). The CDR3 sequence is CASSPGGAAGEKLFF. The CDR3 nucleotides read TGTGCCAGTAGTCCCGGGGGGGCCGCGGGTGAAAAACTGTTTTTT.

This chain links TRBV11-2 with TRBJ2-2, with D perhaps matching TRBD2 (5 bases). V was cut by 6 bases and J by 4 bases, with 15 bases left in between. Germline V gene data show CDR1 as SGHAT and CDR2 as FQNNGV. There are 15 residues in the CDR3. CDR3 sequence: CASRPARAVTGELFF. The CDR3 DNA follows: TGTGCCAGCAGGCCAGCGAGGGCTGTCACCGGGGAGCTGTTTTTT.

The chain uses TRBV6-1 and TRBJ1-6; D not certain. CDR1 MNHNS and CDR2 SASEGT come from the germline V gene. There are 13 residues in the CDR3. V lost 2 bases and J 10 bases, leaving 9 bases between the germline ends. CDR3 nucleotide sequence: TGTGCCAGCAGTGAACAATTACGGTCACCCCTCCACTTT. Translated, it gives CASSEQLRSPLHF.

The V call is TRBV12-3 or TRBV12-4, the J call TRBJ2-3; 7 bases agree with TRBD2. This CDR3 contains 13 residues. V trimming: 6 bases; J trimming: 2 bases; junction bases outside the gene matches: 2. CDR3 DNA: TGTGCCAGCAGCGGGGACTACACAGATACGCAGTATTTT. Protein: CASSGDYTDTQYF.

The V call is TRBV6-1, the J call TRBJ2-7; 10 bases are shared with TRBD1. Germline lookup yields CDR1 MNHNS and CDR2 SASEGT. The CDR3 is 16 amino acids. The V and J ends lost 2 bases and 3 bases, in that order; junction bases with no gene match: 7. This chain's CDR3 is CASSERTGGGGYEQYF. As DNA, the CDR3 is TGTGCCAGCAGTGAAAGGACAGGGGGTGGCGGCTACGAGCAGTACTTC.

This clone has only a few counts. The chain couples TRBV21-1 to TRBJ1-2. TRBV21-1 is a pseudogene locus. The CDR3 covers 11 residues. CDR3 DNA sequence: TGTGCCAGCAGACTGGTTTGGGGAGAGACCTTC. This translates into CASRLVWGETF.

The chain has TRBV6-5 and TRBJ2-5, with TRBD2 matching 8 bases. Germline CDR1 and CDR2: MNHEY and SVGAGI. V trimming: 6 bases; J trimming: 4 bases; junction bases outside the gene matches: 10. CDR3 length equals 15 residues. Here the CDR3 reads CASSYTGAGGETQYF. The CDR3 DNA reads as TGTGCCAGCAGCTATACGGGGGCGGGGGGAGAGACCCAGTACTTC.

This clone was detected only a few times. V usage is TRBV19 and J usage is TRBJ1-2; no definite D call. Trimming shortened V by 3 bases and J by 2 bases, and 10 bases separated the two germline ends. The CDR3 sequence is 14 residues long. Germline V gene data show CDR1 as LNHDA and CDR2 as SQIVND (reference sequence). CDR3 loop: CASSIQTQNYGYTF. In DNA, the CDR3 is TGTGCCAGTAGTATCCAGACACAGAACTATGGCTACACCTTC.

This clone was recorded only once. V usage is TRBV5-1 and J usage is TRBJ1-1, with 8 bases identical to TRBD1. The trim removed 2 bases at V and 7 bases at J, leaving 4 bases unmatched. The CDR3 runs to 13 residues. CDR1 and CDR2 from the germline V gene are SGHRS and YFSETQ. The CDR3 nucleotides are TGCGCCAGCAGCTTCGACAGGGGCGGTGAAGCTTTCTTT. It is translated as CASSFDRGGEAFF.

The genes are TRBV3-1 (or the pseudogene TRBV3-2) and TRBJ2-7, with D tentatively TRBD1 (6 bases). This CDR3 has 16 amino acids. V lost 1 base and J lost 3, with 16 bases in between. CDR1 is LGHDT, CDR2 YNNKEL, per germline (reference sequence). CDR3 amino acids: CASSQARPGQSYEQYF. Written as DNA, the CDR3 is TGTGCCAGCAGCCAAGCCCGACCGGGACAAAGCTACGAGCAGTACTTC.

The gene calls are TRBV6-5 and TRBJ1-1; 7 bases line up with TRBD1. The CDR3 sequence is 13 residues long. CDR1 is MNHEY, CDR2 SVGAGI, per germline. With 9 bases clipped from V and 0 bases from J, the junction kept 4 bases outside the gene matches. The CDR3 sequence is CASRRGLNTEAFF. CDR3 DNA sequence: TGTGCCAGTAGAAGGGGGCTGAACACTGAAGCTTTCTTT.

The chain recombines TRBV4-1 with TRBJ1-6, with D possibly being TRBD1 (6 bases). The germline gives CDR1 MGHRA, CDR2 YSYEKL. The V gene lost 1 base and the J gene lost 6 bases, with 13 bases spanning the gap. The CDR3 extends over 16 amino acids. Here the CDR3 reads CASSQGRGRSNSPLHF. CDR3 DNA: TGCGCCAGCAGCCAAGGCAGGGGTCGGTCTAATTCACCCCTCCACTTT.

The chain joins TRBV11-2 to TRBJ1-5; possibly TRBD1 for D (6 bases). CDR1 SGHAT and CDR2 FQNNGV come from the germline V gene. The V and J ends lost 1 base and 1 base respectively, with 20 bases between them. The CDR3 consists of 19 residues. CDR3 bases: TGTGCCAGCAGCTTAGTACGGGGACAAGGGGACGGGAGCAATCAGCCCCAGCATTTT. This translates into CASSLVRGQGDGSNQPQHF.

This clone was detected a few times. The V and J genes are TRBV11-2 and TRBJ2-3, with 9 bases that match TRBD1. V was pared by 4 bases and J by 6 bases, with 5 bases of the junction left unmatched. Germline lookup yields CDR1 SGHAT and CDR2 FQNNGV. This CDR3 is built from 14 residues. In nucleotides, the CDR3 is TGTGCCAGCAGCTCAAACAGGGGGCTGGATACGCAGTATTTT. It yields the protein CASSSNRGLDTQYF.

The rearrangement joins TRBV5-4 to TRBJ1-4, with a tentative D call TRBD1 (5 bases). The length of the CDR3 is 15 residues. The germline V and J ends were trimmed by 3 bases and 5 bases, with 14 bases remaining between them. In germline, CDR1 is SGHNT, CDR2 YYREEE (reference sequence). The DNA for the CDR3 is TGTGCCAGCAGCTCCCCGGGGGAGGGCAATGAAAAACTGTTTTTT. As protein: CASSSPGEGNEKLFF.

This clone appeared a single time. V gene TRBV20-1 combines with J gene TRBJ1-2; 7 bases match TRBD1. Germline V gene sequence: CDR1 DFQATT, CDR2 SNEGSKA (reference sequence). The length of the CDR3 is 16 residues. Trimming at V came to 5 bases and at J to 2 bases, leaving 14 bases not matched to a gene. The CDR3 loop is CSAGGGLGTENYGYTF. In nucleotides, the CDR3 is TGCAGTGCTGGTGGGGGATTGGGGACAGAGAACTATGGCTACACCTTC.

In DNA form, the CDR3 reads TGTGCCAGCTCTCGGGGGGCCCCGAACACCGGGGAGCTGTTTTTT. This sequence encodes CASSRGAPNTGELFF. The rearrangement links TRBV2 to TRBJ2-2; D might be TRBD2 (7 bases). V was trimmed by 8 bases and J by 0 bases, leaving 13 bases between them. This CDR3 is 15 amino acids long. The germline gives CDR1 SNHLY, CDR2 FYNNEI. The whole variable domain, filled in from reference TRBV2 and TRBJ2-2, reads EPEVTQTPSHQVTQMGQEVILRCVPISNHLYFYWYRQILGQKVEFLVSFYNNEISEKSEIFDDQFSVERPDGSNFTLKIRSTKLEDSAMYFCASSRGAPNTGELFFGEGSRLTVL.

This sequence joins TRBV3-1 (or the pseudogene TRBV3-2) and TRBJ2-3; D uncertain. This CDR3 region has 12 residues. The germline CDR1 and CDR2 sequences are LGHDT and YNNKEL (reference sequence). Trimming removed 6 bases from V and 4 bases from J, with 8 bases in between. CDR3 in amino acids: CASRHSPDTQYF. The CDR3 region has the DNA TGTGCCAGCAGACACAGTCCAGATACGCAGTATTTT.

V and J are TRBV2 and TRBJ2-3; 12 bases are a match to TRBD2. The germline CDR1 and CDR2 sequences are SNHLY and FYNNEI. The CDR3 spans 14 residues. Trimming took 6 bases from V and 8 from J; bases not matched to a gene: 6. The CDR3 DNA is TGTGCCAGCAGGCTAGCGGGGGGGCCAGGTACGCAGTATTTT. Translation gives CASRLAGGPGTQYF.

The V and J genes are TRBV4-1 and TRBJ2-3; 7 bases align to TRBD2. Germline assignment: CDR1 MGHRA and CDR2 YSYEKL. The length of the CDR3 is 13 residues. Losses at the gene ends were 0 bases for V and 10 bases for J; bases not matched to a gene: 4. CDR3 sequence (DNA): TGCGCCAGCAGCCAAGATGCGGCGGGGGCGCAGTATTTT. The encoded protein is CASSQDAAGAQYF.

This clone was counted a few times. V and J are TRBV9 and TRBJ2-2; 12 nucleotides line up with TRBD1. This CDR3 comprises 18 residues. V dropped 6 bases and J dropped 5; count of bases not matched to a gene: 14. Germline loops: CDR1 SGDLS, CDR2 YYNGEE. This chain's CDR3 is CASNPGQGARKGTGELFF. For the CDR3, the DNA is TGTGCCAGCAACCCGGGACAGGGGGCACGGAAGGGGACCGGGGAGCTGTTTTTT. The full variable domain, with the rest looked up from reference TRBV9 and TRBJ2-2, is DSGVTQTPKHLITATGQRVTLRCSPRSGDLSVYWYQQSLDQGLQFLIQYYNGEERAKGNILERFSAQQFPDLHSELNLSSLELGDSALYFCASNPGQGARKGTGELFFGEGSRLTVL.

CDR3 nucleotide sequence: TGTGCCAGTAACGCTCCGCCGGTGGCACAGCGCTACACCTTC. Protein product: CASNAPPVAQRYTF. The chain links TRBV19 to TRBJ1-2; D gene ambiguous. The V end lost 7 bases, the J end lost 9 bases, and 21 bases lay between the germline ends. Germline lookup yields CDR1 LNHDA and CDR2 SQIVND (reference sequence). The CDR3 extends over 14 amino acids. Using reference TRBV19 and TRBJ1-2 for the parts outside the CDR3, the full variable domain is DGGITQSPKYLFRKEGQNVTLSCEQNLNHDAMYWYRQDPGQGLRLIYYSQIVNDFQKGDIAEGYSVSREKKESFPLTVTSAQKNPTAFYLCASNAPPVAQRYTFGSGTRLTVV.

The V and J genes are TRBV19 and TRBJ1-1; 7 nucleotides align to TRBD1. This CDR3 is 13 amino acids long. Germline CDR1 reads LNHDA; CDR2 reads SQIVND (reference sequence). Losses at the gene ends were 11 bases for V and 6 bases for J; bases not matched to a gene: 12. The CDR3 coding sequence is TGTGCCTCAAGACCGAGACAGGGTTCTGAAGCTTTCTTT. Translating it yields CASRPRQGSEAFF.

The rearrangement joins TRBV14 to TRBJ1-2; 9 positions match TRBD1. V lost 4 bases, J lost 8 bases, and 11 bases stayed unmatched. The CDR3 is 15 residues long. Germline V gene sequence: CDR1 SGHDN, CDR2 FVKESK. The CDR3 DNA sequence: TGTGCCAGCAGCCTCTCCGGGACAGGGCACGGAGGCTACACCTTC. Translated: CASSLSGTGHGGYTF. The full variable domain, rest sourced from reference TRBV14 and TRBJ1-2, is EAGVTQFPSHSVIEKGQTVTLRCDPISGHDNLYWYRRVMGKEIKFLLHFVKESKQDESGMPNNRFLAERTGGTYSTLKVQPAELEDSGVYFCASSLSGTGHGGYTFGSGTRLTVV.

This clone was seen ten or more times. The J gene is TRBJ2-5, the V gene TRBV2; 9 bases are a match to TRBD1. The V segment lost 5 bases and the J segment 5 bases; nucleotides outside the gene matches: 3. This CDR3 has 13 amino acids. Germline V gives CDR1 SNHLY, CDR2 FYNNEI. CDR3 residues: CASSLTGGETQYF. CDR3 bases: TGTGCCAGCAGTCTTACAGGGGGCGAGACCCAGTACTTC.